These T cell receptor beta chains were read from a single sample in a study of T cells expressing NK-cell markers. TCRdb reanalyzed the 5' RACE reads and collapses them to one entry per CDR3 protein, without DNA. This sample's clone table lists about 150,000 distinct CDR3 sequences. Sequenced material: blood T cells: a sorted CD56 or NKG2C T cell subset, CD4+ or CD8+ T cells, or bulk PBMC T cells (not recorded which). Every receptor here comes from a woman aged 45-60 years in good health. The CDR3 runs from the conserved cysteine through the conserved F or W.

CDR3 length	V gene	J gene	CDR3 protein
16	TRBV20-1	TRBJ2-1	CSARYLRTSGYNEQFF
12	TRBV5-1	TRBJ1-1	CASSMGPSEAFF
20	TRBV7-6	TRBJ2-1	CASNQYTGTSGSGPRNEQFF
16	TRBV15	TRBJ2-1	CATSRERLAGDSEQFF
16	TRBV4-2	TRBJ2-3	CASSQDRGADGDTQYF
17	TRBV6-2/TRBV6-3	TRBJ2-3	CASSYFRLAGSTDTQYF
15	TRBV20-1	TRBJ2-2	CSASGGAGDVGELFF
15	TRBV20-1	TRBJ2-3	CSAVDRGKGTDTQYF
13	TRBV3-1	TRBJ1-1	CASSQGEGTEAFF
14	TRBV19	TRBJ2-2	CASSILGDTGELFF
14	TRBV6-2/TRBV6-3	TRBJ2-5	CASKGRDNQETQYF
17	TRBV29-1	TRBJ2-3	CSVEDGGLAGGTDTQYF
14	TRBV4-1	TRBJ2-1	CASSQDPVYNEQFF
16	TRBV4-1	TRBJ1-1	CASSQGARGGGPEAFF
15	TRBV14	TRBJ2-1	CASGSGSDMYNEQFF
12	TRBV5-6	TRBJ1-2	CASSRVDYGYTF
14	TRBV12-3/TRBV12-4	TRBJ1-1	CASSRQGGYTEAFF
13	TRBV10-3	TRBJ2-3	CAISESPTDTQYF
16	TRBV20-1	TRBJ2-3	CSAIPPSGSFRDTQYF
14	TRBV12-3/TRBV12-4	TRBJ2-5	CASSLRGVEETQYF
13	TRBV29-1	TRBJ2-1	CSAQGGALTEQFF
16	TRBV6-6	TRBJ2-1	CASSQPGLAGVNEQFF
13	TRBV29-1	TRBJ2-3	CSVNQQNTDTQYF
13	TRBV12-3/TRBV12-4	TRBJ1-5	CASEQGSNQPQHF
14	TRBV12-3/TRBV12-4	TRBJ2-3	CASSSRDSTDTQYF
15	TRBV20-1	TRBJ1-2	CSAREGVGRNYGYTF
18	TRBV5-1	TRBJ2-5	CASSREAPGTSGAETQYF